This TCR beta chain derives from a study of cytomegalovirus exposure and HLA in healthy donors. There are 14 residues in the CDR3. Germline assignment: CDR1 MNHEY and CDR2 SMNVEV (reference sequence). The ends were cut back, 8 bases at V and 4 bases at J, with 17 bases in the middle. PCR involved 60 Vbeta and 13 Jbeta primers. Assay: immunoSEQ multiplex PCR; the TCRdb copy retains only in-frame clones and omits some. The table shows about 170,000 clones, with approximately 81% occurring only once. By sample share, this clone is medium-sized. The sequence derives from a man aged 18 to 30 in good health and CMV-seropositive. The gene calls are TRBV27 and TRBJ1-2; TRBD1 might be the D (5 bases). Sequencing was performed on PBMCs. CDR3 protein: CASSSRGFLYGYTF. The DNA for the CDR3 is TGTGCCAGCTCTAGTCGGGGGTTCCTCTATGGCTACACCTTC.